A selection of T cell receptor beta chains follows, all from one sample in a study of shared clonotypes between healthy human individuals. Sequenced by immunoSEQ multiplex PCR; TCRdb stores in-frame clones only, minus some. The repertoire holds 520,000 or so clones, with around 79% as singletons. The sample taken for sequencing was PBMCs. The receptors were gathered from a woman aged 40 to 49 in good health. Some clones in this sample may be carry-over from other donors' samples. Each CDR3 is given with its conserved first and last residue. A D gene is named only where the DNA matches it firmly. Only part of the rows carry a size: once, few, many, or a class if the clone is expanded.

TRBD1,TRBV9,.,TRBJ2-7,CASSVGQGASYEQYF,TGTGCCAGCAGCGTAGGACAGGGGGCCTCCTACGAGCAGTACTTC
.,TRBV28,.,TRBJ2-7,CASRTQGSYEQYF,TGTGCCAGCAGGACACAGGGCTCCTACGAGCAGTACTTC
TRBD2,TRBV6-4,many,TRBJ2-3,CASSDLAGGPDTQYF,TGTGCCAGCAGTGACTTAGCGGGAGGGCCTGATACGCAGTATTTT
TRBD2,TRBV5-1,few,TRBJ2-3,CASRGLAGTDTQYF,TGCGCCAGCAGGGGGTTAGCGGGAACAGATACGCAGTATTTT
.,TRBV18,.,TRBJ2-7,CASSPPGEGEQYF,TGTGCCAGCTCACCCCCAGGGGAGGGCGAGCAGTACTTC
.,TRBV11-2,.,TRBJ2-7,CASSFSTDREQYF,TGTGCCAGCAGCTTTTCGACCGATCGCGAGCAGTACTTC
TRBD1,TRBV28,.,TRBJ2-1,CASSPGGGSYNEQFF,TGTGCCAGCAGCCCAGGGGGCGGCTCCTACAATGAGCAGTTCTTC
TRBD2,TRBV9,.,TRBJ2-7,CASSVSGSRYEQYF,TGTGCCAGCAGCGTTAGCGGGAGTAGGTACGAGCAGTACTTC
.,TRBV18,.,TRBJ2-2,CASSPPVEQGKPNTGELFF,TGTGCCAGCTCACCACCGGTGGAACAGGGTAAGCCGAACACCGGGGAGCTGTTTTTT
.,TRBV5-1,.,TRBJ2-5,CASRPGPEETQYF,TGCGCCAGCAGGCCGGGACCCGAAGAGACCCAGTACTTC
.,TRBV18,.,TRBJ2-5,CASSPRTRTETQYF,TGTGCCAGCTCGCCGCGGACCCGCACGGAGACCCAGTACTTC
TRBD2,TRBV9,.,TRBJ2-2,CASSGRGYTGELFF,TGTGCCAGCAGCGGGCGGGGGTACACCGGGGAGCTGTTTTTT
.,TRBV10-3,.,TRBJ1-2,CAISESKGQGHGYTF,TGTGCCATCAGTGAGTCGAAGGGTCAGGGACATGGCTACACCTTC
.,TRBV7-7,.,TRBJ2-5,CASSLDPAVQETQYF,TGTGCCAGCAGCTTAGACCCGGCAGTACAAGAGACCCAGTACTTC
TRBD2,TRBV4-2,.,TRBJ2-2,CASSHGGAGWDTGELFF,TGTGCCAGCAGCCATGGGGGAGCGGGATGGGACACCGGGGAGCTGTTTTTT
.,TRBV9,.,TRBJ1-3,CASSVEAPGTGNTIYF,TGTGCCAGCAGCGTAGAGGCCCCAGGGACGGGAAACACCATATATTTT
TRBD2,TRBV6-4,.,TRBJ2-1,CASSALAGEGNEQFF,TGTGCCAGCAGTGCACTAGCGGGAGAGGGCAATGAGCAGTTCTTC
TRBD1,TRBV18,.,TRBJ1-3,CASSPRNRGSLGNTIYF,TGTGCCAGCTCACCACGCAACAGGGGGTCGCTTGGAAACACCATATATTTT
.,TRBV28,.,TRBJ1-1,CASSSAAEAFF,TGTGCCAGCAGCTCCGCTGCGGAAGCTTTCTTT
.,TRBV7-2,.,TRBJ2-7,CASSFGGTTEQYF,TGTGCCAGCAGCTTCGGGGGAACTACGGAGCAGTACTTC
TRBD1,TRBV11-3,.,TRBJ2-1,CASSLGTGRFNEQFF,TGTGCCAGCAGCTTAGGGACAGGGAGGTTCAATGAGCAGTTCTTC
.,TRBV5-1,.,TRBJ2-3,CASSLGDTQYF,TGCGCCAGCAGCTTAGGCGATACGCAGTATTTT
.,TRBV6-6,.,TRBJ2-3,CASSPGGDDTQYF,TGTGCCAGCAGTCCCGGAGGTGACGATACGCAGTATTTT
TRBD2,TRBV4-1,.,TRBJ2-5,CASSQSGRETQYF,TGCGCCAGCAGCCAGAGCGGGAGGGAGACCCAGTACTTC
TRBD2,TRBV7-9,.,TRBJ2-7,CASSPQGSGGNEQYF,TGTGCCAGCAGCCCGCAGGGTAGCGGGGGGAACGAGCAGTACTTC
TRBD2,TRBV6-5,.,TRBJ2-1,CASSYLGRDEQFF,TGTGCCAGCAGTTATTTAGGGAGGGATGAGCAGTTCTTC
.,TRBV11-2,.,TRBJ2-1,CASSFVGGMVDEQFF,TGTGCCAGCAGCTTCGTGGGAGGAATGGTCGATGAGCAGTTCTTC
TRBD1,TRBV29-1,.,TRBJ1-1,CSVHYGTAKEAFF,TGCAGCGTCCACTACGGGACAGCGAAGGAAGCTTTCTTT
TRBD2,TRBV5-4,.,TRBJ2-1,CASSSPGLALGNEQFF,TGTGCCAGCAGCTCCCCGGGACTAGCCCTCGGCAATGAGCAGTTCTTC
TRBD2,TRBV5-4,.,TRBJ2-5,CASSGALAGETQYF,TGTGCCAGCAGCGGGGCTCTAGCGGGAGAGACCCAGTACTTC
TRBD2,TRBV19,.,TRBJ2-1,CASSATSDSYNEQFF,TGTGCCAGTAGTGCGACTAGCGACTCCTACAATGAGCAGTTCTTC
.,TRBV2,.,TRBJ2-4,CASSEGGRGIQYF,TGTGCCAGCAGTGAAGGCGGCCGGGGGATTCAGTACTTC
.,TRBV28,many,TRBJ1-2,CASSPGFRGYTF,TGTGCCAGCAGCCCTGGGTTTAGGGGCTACACCTTC
TRBD1,TRBV7-9,.,TRBJ2-1,CASSYGGTGLYNEQFF,TGTGCCAGCAGCTACGGTGGGACAGGGCTCTACAATGAGCAGTTCTTC
.,TRBV5-1,.,TRBJ2-2,CASSLRGLSGELFF,TGCGCCAGCAGCTTACGGGGGCTTTCCGGGGAGCTGTTTTTT
TRBD1,TRBV7-9,.,TRBJ2-1,CASSQDRAGLGYNEQFF,TGTGCCAGCAGCCAGGACAGGGCCGGTCTCGGGTACAATGAGCAGTTCTTC
TRBD1,TRBV5-1,.,TRBJ2-6,CAGSPGTGRSGANVLTF,TGCGCCGGCAGCCCCGGGACAGGGCGCTCTGGGGCCAACGTCCTGACTTTC
.,TRBV29-1,.,TRBJ2-7,CSVEGGHESYEQYF,TGCAGCGTTGAAGGCGGACATGAATCCTACGAGCAGTACTTC
TRBD2,TRBV4-1,.,TRBJ2-2,CASSLQGLAGGLDTGELFF,TGCGCCAGCAGCCTCCAGGGACTAGCGGGAGGCCTCGACACCGGGGAGCTGTTTTTT
.,TRBV4-1,many,TRBJ2-7,CASSQGSGLLTGANYEQYF,TGCGCCAGCAGCCAAGGCTCGGGTCTCCTGACGGGAGCGAACTACGAGCAGTACTTC
TRBD2,TRBV10-2,.,TRBJ2-3,CASSDRTSGIPDTQYF,TGCGCCAGCAGTGACCGGACTAGCGGGATTCCAGATACGCAGTATTTT
.,TRBV6-1,.,TRBJ2-7,CASSEGPLGYEQYF,TGTGCCAGCAGTGAAGGGCCTCTCGGCTACGAGCAGTACTTC
TRBD2,TRBV7-9,.,TRBJ2-5,CASSLGLAGEGETQYF,TGTGCCAGCAGCTTGGGACTAGCGGGGGAGGGAGAGACCCAGTACTTC
TRBD2,TRBV28,.,TRBJ2-7,CASSQAGSYEQYF,TGTGCCAGCAGTCAAGCGGGATCCTACGAGCAGTACTTC
.,TRBV29-1,.,TRBJ1-4,CSVEDGLNEKLFF,TGCAGCGTTGAGGACGGACTTAATGAAAAACTGTTTTTT
TRBD1,TRBV7-8,.,TRBJ2-5,CASSPDRVIQTQYF,TGTGCCAGCAGCCCGGACAGGGTAATCCAGACCCAGTACTTC
.,TRBV29-1,.,TRBJ2-7,CSVEEGREQYF,TGCAGCGTTGAAGAGGGGAGAGAGCAGTACTTC